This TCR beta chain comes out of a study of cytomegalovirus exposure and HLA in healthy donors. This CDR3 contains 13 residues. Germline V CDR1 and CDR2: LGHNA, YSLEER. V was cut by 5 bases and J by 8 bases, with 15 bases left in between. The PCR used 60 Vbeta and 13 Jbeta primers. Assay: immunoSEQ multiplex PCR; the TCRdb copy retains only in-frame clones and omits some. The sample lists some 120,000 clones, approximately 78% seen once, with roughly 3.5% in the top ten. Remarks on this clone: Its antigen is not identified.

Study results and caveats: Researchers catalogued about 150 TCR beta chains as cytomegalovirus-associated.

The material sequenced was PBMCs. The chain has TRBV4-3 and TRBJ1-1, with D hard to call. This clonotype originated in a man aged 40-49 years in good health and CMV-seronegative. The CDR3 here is CASSSRMAGEAFF. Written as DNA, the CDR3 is TGCGCCAGCAGCTCCCGAATGGCAGGAGAAGCTTTCTTT.